This T cell receptor beta chain is from a study of blood T cells in healthy people across ages. General study points: Estimates of total diversity, which came from one million sequenced T cells, were considered to be underestimates. TCR beta diversity tracked closely with naive T cell percentage.

A remark on this clonotype: Antigen unknown. The junction shows a germline mismatch at one end, possibly a read error.

Peripheral blood was drawn, roughly 10 milliliters per donor. A second PCR, run for about 6 to 11 cycles, used a sample-barcoded 5' primer plus a J-beta primer mix. MiXCR was run by TCRdb on the 5' RACE reads, yielding one entry per CDR3 protein. The sample includes some 710,000 distinct CDR3 sequences, roughly 20% seen only once; the top ten take about 22%. CDR3 size: 16 residues. J is TRBJ2-3 and V is TRBV12-3 or TRBV12-4; 9 nucleotides line up with TRBD1. Sample: blood. This receptor was taken from a man in his 70s in good health. The CDR3 loop is CASSLTNRGPTDAQYF. CDR3 in DNA: TGTGCCAGCAGTTTAACTAACAGGGGGCCTACAGATGCGCAGTATTTT.